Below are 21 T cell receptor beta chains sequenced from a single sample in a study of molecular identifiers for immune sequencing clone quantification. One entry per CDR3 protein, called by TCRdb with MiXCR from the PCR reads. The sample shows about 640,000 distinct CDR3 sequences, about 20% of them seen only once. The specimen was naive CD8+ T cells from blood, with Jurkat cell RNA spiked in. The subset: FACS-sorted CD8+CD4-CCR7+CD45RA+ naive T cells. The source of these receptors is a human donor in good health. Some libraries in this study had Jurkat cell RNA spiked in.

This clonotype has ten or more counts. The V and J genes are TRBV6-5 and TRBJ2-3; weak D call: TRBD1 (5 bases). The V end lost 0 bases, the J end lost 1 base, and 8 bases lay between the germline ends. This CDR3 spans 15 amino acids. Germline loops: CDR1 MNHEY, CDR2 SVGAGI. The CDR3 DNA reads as TGTGCCAGCAGTTACTCTGGACAAGGCACAGATACGCAGTATTTT. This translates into CASSYSGQGTDTQYF.

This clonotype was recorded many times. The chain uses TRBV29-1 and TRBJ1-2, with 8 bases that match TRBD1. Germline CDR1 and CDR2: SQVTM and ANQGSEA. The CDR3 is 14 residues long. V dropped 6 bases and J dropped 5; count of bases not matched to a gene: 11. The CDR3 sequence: CSVVGQGIFYGYTF. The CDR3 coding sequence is TGCAGCGTGGTAGGACAGGGTATTTTTTATGGCTACACCTTC.

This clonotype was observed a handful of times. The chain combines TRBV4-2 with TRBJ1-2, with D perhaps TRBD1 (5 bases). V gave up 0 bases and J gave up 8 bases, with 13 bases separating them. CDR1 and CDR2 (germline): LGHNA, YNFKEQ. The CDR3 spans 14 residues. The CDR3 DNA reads TGTGCCAGCAGCCAAGAGAATCGAGGGGCAGGCTACACCTTC. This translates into CASSQENRGAGYTF.

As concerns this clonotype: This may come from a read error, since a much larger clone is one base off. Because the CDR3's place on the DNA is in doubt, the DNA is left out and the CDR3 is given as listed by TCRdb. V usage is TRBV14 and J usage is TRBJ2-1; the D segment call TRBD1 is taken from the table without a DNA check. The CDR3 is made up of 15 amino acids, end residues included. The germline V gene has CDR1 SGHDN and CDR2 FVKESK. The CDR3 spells CASSQDWGLGNEQSF.

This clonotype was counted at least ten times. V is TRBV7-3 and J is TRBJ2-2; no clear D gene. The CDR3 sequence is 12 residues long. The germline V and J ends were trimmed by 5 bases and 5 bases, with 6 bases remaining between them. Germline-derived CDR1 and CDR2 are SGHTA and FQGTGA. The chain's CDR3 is CASSITTGELFF. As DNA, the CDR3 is TGTGCCAGCAGCATCACAACCGGGGAGCTGTTTTTT.

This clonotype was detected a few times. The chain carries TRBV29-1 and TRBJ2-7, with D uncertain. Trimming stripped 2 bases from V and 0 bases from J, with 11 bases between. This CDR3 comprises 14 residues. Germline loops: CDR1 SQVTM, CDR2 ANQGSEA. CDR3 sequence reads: CSVENDGSSYEQYF. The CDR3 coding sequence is TGCAGCGTTGAAAACGACGGCTCCTCCTACGAGCAGTACTTC.

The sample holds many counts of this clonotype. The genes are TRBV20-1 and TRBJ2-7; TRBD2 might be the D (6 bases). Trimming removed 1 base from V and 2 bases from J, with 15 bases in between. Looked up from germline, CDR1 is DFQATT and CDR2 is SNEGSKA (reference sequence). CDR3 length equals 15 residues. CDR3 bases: TGCAGTGCTAGAGCTACCCACGGGAGCCCCTACGAGCAGTACTTC. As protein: CSARATHGSPYEQYF.

Here the CDR3 DNA reads TGTGCCAGCAGTGTGACTCAGGGAGCAGATACGCAGTATTTT. Its protein product is CASSVTQGADTQYF. V usage is TRBV27 and J usage is TRBJ2-3; the D gene could be TRBD1 or TRBD2 (5 bases each). CDR1 is MNHEY, CDR2 SMNVEV, per germline (reference sequence). CDR3 size: 14 residues. V lost 5 bases and J lost 4, with 13 bases in between.

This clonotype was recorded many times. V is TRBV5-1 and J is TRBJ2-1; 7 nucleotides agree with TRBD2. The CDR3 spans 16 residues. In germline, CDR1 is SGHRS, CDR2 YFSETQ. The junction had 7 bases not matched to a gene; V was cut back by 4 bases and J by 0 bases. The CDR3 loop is CASSDIGGSSYNEQFF. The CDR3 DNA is TGCGCCAGCAGCGACATCGGCGGGAGCTCCTACAATGAGCAGTTCTTC.

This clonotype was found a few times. In DNA form, the CDR3 reads TGTGCCAGTAGTATTTCAGGTGACCTATACTACAATGAGCAGTTCTTC. Its protein product is CASSISGDLYYNEQFF. The gene calls are TRBV19 and TRBJ2-1; D is unresolved. The CDR3 totals 16 residues. Germline V gene sequence: CDR1 LNHDA, CDR2 SQIVND (reference sequence). V shed 3 bases and J shed 3 bases, with 15 bases lying between them.

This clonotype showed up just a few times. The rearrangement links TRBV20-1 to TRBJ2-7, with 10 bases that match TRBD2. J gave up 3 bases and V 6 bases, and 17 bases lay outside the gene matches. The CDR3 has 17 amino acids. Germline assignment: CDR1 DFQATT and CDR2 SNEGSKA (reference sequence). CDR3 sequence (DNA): TGCAGTGCCAGCGGGGGGGACTTACCTACTTTCTTCTACGAGCAGTACTTC. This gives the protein CSASGGDLPTFFYEQYF.

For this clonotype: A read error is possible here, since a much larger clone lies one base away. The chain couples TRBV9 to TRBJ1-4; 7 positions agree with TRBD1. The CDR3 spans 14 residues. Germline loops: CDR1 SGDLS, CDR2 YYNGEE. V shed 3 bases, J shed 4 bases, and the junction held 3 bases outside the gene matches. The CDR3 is CASSAGTVNEKLFF. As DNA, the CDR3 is TGTGCCAGCAGCGCCGGGACAGTTAATGAAAAACTGTTTTTT.

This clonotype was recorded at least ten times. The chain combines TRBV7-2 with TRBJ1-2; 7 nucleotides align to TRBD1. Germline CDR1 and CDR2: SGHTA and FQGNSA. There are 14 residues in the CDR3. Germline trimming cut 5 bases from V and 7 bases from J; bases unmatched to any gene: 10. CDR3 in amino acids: CASSTETGLSGYTF. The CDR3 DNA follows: TGTGCCAGCAGCACCGAGACAGGGCTCTCTGGCTACACCTTC.

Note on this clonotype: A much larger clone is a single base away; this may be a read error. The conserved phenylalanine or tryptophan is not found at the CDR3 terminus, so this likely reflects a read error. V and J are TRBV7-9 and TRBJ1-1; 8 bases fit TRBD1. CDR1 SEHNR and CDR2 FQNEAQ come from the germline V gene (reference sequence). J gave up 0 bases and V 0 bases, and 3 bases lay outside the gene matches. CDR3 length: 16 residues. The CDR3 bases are TGTGCCAGCAGCTTAGCTGGGACAGGCCTGAACACTGAAGCTTTCTTA. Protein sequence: CASSLAGTGLNTEAFL.

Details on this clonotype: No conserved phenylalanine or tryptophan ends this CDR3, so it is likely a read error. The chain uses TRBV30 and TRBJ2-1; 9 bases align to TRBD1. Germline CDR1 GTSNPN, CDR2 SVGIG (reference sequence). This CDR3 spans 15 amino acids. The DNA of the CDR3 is TGTGCCTGGAGGGAGGGACAGGGCGCCTACAGTGAGCAGTTCCTC. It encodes CAWREGQGAYSEQFL.

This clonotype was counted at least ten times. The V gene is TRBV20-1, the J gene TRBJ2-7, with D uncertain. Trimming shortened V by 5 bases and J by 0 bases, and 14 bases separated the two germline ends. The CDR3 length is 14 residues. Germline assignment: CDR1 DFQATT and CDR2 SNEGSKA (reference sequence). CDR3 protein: CSALLDFPSYEQYF. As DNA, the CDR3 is TGCAGTGCTCTGTTAGATTTCCCCTCCTACGAGCAGTACTTC.

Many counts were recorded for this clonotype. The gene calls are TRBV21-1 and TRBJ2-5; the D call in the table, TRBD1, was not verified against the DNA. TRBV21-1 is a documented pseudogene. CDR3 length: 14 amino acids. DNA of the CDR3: TGTGCCAGCAGGATGGACAGGGGGCTAGAGACCCAGTACTTC. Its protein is CASRMDRGLETQYF.

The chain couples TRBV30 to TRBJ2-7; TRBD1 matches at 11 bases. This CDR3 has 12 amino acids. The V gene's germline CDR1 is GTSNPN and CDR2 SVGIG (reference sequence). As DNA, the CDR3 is TGTGCTGCGGACAGGGGGCCCTACGAGCAGTACTTC. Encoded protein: CAADRGPYEQYF.

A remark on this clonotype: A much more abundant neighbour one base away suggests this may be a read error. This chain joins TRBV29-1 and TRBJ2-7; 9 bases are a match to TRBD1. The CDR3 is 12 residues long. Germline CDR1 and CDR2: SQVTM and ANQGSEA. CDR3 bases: TGCAGCGTTGAAGCGGACAGGGGCGAGCGGTACTTC. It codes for CSVEADRGERYF.

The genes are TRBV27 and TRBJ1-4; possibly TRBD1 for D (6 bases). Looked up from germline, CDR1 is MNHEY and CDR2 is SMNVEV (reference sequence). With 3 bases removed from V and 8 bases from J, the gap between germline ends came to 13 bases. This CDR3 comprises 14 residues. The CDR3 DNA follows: TGTGCCAGCAGTTTGTCAGGGGCGGGGGAAAAACTGTTTTTT. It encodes CASSLSGAGEKLFF.

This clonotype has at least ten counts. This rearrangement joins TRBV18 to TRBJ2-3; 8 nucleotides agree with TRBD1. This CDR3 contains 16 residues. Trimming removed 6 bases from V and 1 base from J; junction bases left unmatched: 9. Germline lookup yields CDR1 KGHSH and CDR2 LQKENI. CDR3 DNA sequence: TGTGCCAGCTCGTTCCCACAGACAGGGGGCACAGATACGCAGTATTTT. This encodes CASSFPQTGGTDTQYF.